The source of this TCR beta chain is a study of cytomegalovirus exposure and HLA in healthy donors. As regards this clone: Its antigen is still unknown.

Study-level findings and limits: Some V segments (TRBV6-2 and TRBV6-3 among them) were excluded as indistinguishable.

Per the germline V gene, CDR1 is SGHAT and CDR2 is FQNNGV. The CDR3 loop spans 14 amino acids. Losses at the gene ends were 6 bases for V and 0 bases for J; bases not matched to a gene: 5. Vbeta (60) and Jbeta (13) primers were used in the PCR. Sequencing was performed with immunoSEQ multiplex PCR; in TCRdb, only in-frame clones are kept and a portion is missing. The profile shows roughly 180,000 clones, around 80% of them singletons. Sequenced material: PBMCs. This chain joins TRBV11-2 and TRBJ2-7; 7 positions agree with TRBD2. This receptor was obtained from a woman between 45 and 65 years old in good health and CMV-seropositive. CDR3 DNA: TGTGCCAGCAGTTCAAGCGGGAACTCCTACGAGCAGTACTTC. It specifies CASSSSGNSYEQYF.